This T cell receptor (beta chain) was obtained from a study of blood T cell repertoires in COVID-19. Background on the study: The United States, Italy and Spain provided the acute and convalescent COVID-19 samples.

Original analysis: Amplification from reference gene primers served as the basis for estimated nucleated cell counts. Clones were read by immunoSEQ multiplex PCR, and TCRdb kept only the in-frame ones, dropping some. That table gives V, J and clone size, and the DNA gave D and trimming. The profile shows around 300,000 clones, 75% to 90% of them singletons. This clone was detected only once. V shed 1 base and J shed 11 bases, with 11 bases lying between them. The germline CDR1 and CDR2 sequences are LGHNA and YNFKEQ. The CDR3 is made up of 12 amino acids. The V call is TRBV4-2, the J call TRBJ1-1; D ambiguous. This TCR was recovered from a woman in her thirties or forties with acute or convalescent COVID-19. The material sequenced was peripheral blood. The DNA for the CDR3 is TGTGCCAGCAGCCAAGCGGACTTTGAGGCTTTCTTT. Encoded protein: CASSQADFEAFF.